This T cell receptor beta chain was retrieved from a study of T cells after yellow fever vaccination. As TCR cDNA was made by 5'RACE template switching, a universal primer site and UMIs were added. Via MiXCR, TCRdb re-called the 5' RACE reads, giving one row per CDR3 protein. This table has a few hundred thousand distinct CDR3 sequences, 3.5% to 4.5% appearing once. The CDR3 is made up of 14 amino acids. The germline V gene encodes CDR1 ENHRY and CDR2 SYGVKD. V was clipped by 6 bases and J by 5 bases, with 17 bases between them. Study results and limitations: FACS-sorted repertoires might harbor abundant contaminating clonotypes from the bulk population. The secondary response showed a weaker magnitude and a faster peak, day 5 versus 15. Post-booster repertoires again held most primary-vaccination clones (about 96% CD4, approximately 90% CD8).

Concerning this clonotype: Its antigen is undetermined.

The sequencing here drew on PBMCs, taken 15 days after the yellow fever booster vaccination. The V and J genes are TRBV10-3 and TRBJ2-7; D gene unclear. The sequence came from a man younger than 30 who received the YFV17D yellow fever vaccine. The CDR3 spells CAIRLQVAVDEQYF. The CDR3 DNA sequence: TGTGCCATCAGACTTCAAGTCGCGGTCGACGAGCAGTACTTC.